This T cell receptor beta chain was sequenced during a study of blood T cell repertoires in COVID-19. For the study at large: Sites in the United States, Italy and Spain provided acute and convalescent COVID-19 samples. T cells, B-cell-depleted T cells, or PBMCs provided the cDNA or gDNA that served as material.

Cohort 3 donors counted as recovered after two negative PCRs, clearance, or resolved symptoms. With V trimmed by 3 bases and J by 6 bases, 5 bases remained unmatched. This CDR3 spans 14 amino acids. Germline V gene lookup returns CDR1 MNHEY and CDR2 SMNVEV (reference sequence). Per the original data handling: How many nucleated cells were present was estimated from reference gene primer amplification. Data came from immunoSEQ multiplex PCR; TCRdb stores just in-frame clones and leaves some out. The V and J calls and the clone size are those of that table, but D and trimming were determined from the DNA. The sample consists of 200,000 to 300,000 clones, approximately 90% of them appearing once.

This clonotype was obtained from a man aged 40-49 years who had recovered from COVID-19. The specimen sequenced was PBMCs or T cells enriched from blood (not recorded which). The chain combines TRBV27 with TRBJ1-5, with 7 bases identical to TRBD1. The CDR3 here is CASSFRGISQPQHF. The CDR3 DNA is TGTGCCAGCAGTTTCAGGGGGATTAGTCAGCCCCAGCATTTT.